This TCR beta chain is from a study of T-cell reconstitution after alpha-beta-depleted transplantation in children. This CDR3 comprises 13 residues. Germline loops: CDR1 MNHEY, CDR2 SVGEGT. With 6 bases removed from V and 5 bases from J, the gap between germline ends came to 14 bases. Preparation of the TCRbeta library used unique molecular identifiers. TCRdb reanalysed the PCR reads using MiXCR and keeps one entry per CDR3 protein. The repertoire holds thousands of distinct CDR3 sequences, with about 16% as singletons. This clonotype has at least ten counts. Its specificity is not known. Study observations and caveats: Several patients had high TCRbeta diversity at day 60; it came from surviving recipient T cells and thymic progenitors. Several hundred graft clones that had expanded were reportedly the source of alpha-beta T cells about two months after transplant.

This receptor was identified in a patient between 2 and 10 years old who had a stem cell transplant for inherited bone marrow failure, so the T cells may come from the graft donor. Sequenced here: PBMCs, mostly from graft donor cells, sampled 180 days after TCRalphabeta/CD19-depleted stem cell transplant. J is TRBJ2-7 and V is TRBV6-2 or TRBV6-3, with D perhaps given as TRBD1 or TRBD2 (5 bases each). The DNA of the CDR3 is TGTGCCAGCAGGGGGAGTTCAGGGAACGAGCAGTACTTC. This codes for CASRGSSGNEQYF.